A single sample is the source of the 27 T cell receptor beta chains below, sequenced in a study of blood T cell repertoires in COVID-19. Assay used: immunoSEQ multiplex PCR; TCRdb lists only in-frame clones, some missing. The table includes around 250,000 clones, approximately 84% detected once. The specimen was PBMCs or T cells enriched from blood (not recorded which). These receptor sequences come from a woman aged 45-60 years who had been exposed to COVID-19.

The chain employs TRBV14 and TRBJ2-2; TRBD1 is a possible D gene (6 bases). This CDR3 contains 15 residues. Germline CDR1 SGHDN, CDR2 FVKESK. Trimming stripped 8 bases from V and 5 bases from J, with 18 bases between. CDR3 nucleotides: TGTGCCAGCCAGGGGTACCTTATTAGGACCGGGGAGCTGTTTTTT. Amino acid sequence: CASQGYLIRTGELFF.

This rearrangement joins TRBV6-1 to TRBJ1-6; no clear D gene. Looked up from germline, CDR1 is MNHNS and CDR2 is SASEGT. The V gene lost 3 bases and the J gene lost 8 bases, with 5 bases spanning the gap. The CDR3 has 12 amino acids. In DNA form, the CDR3 reads TGTGCCAGCAGTGACAGTGATTCACCCCTCCACTTT. This gives the protein CASSDSDSPLHF.

The V call is TRBV19, the J call TRBJ1-3, with D possibly matching TRBD1 (5 bases). The CDR3 is made up of 17 amino acids. V gave up 7 bases and J gave up 4 bases, with 23 bases separating them. Per the germline V gene, CDR1 is LNHDA and CDR2 is SQIVND (reference sequence). In DNA form, the CDR3 reads TGTGCCAGTACTGGACGTAGGGGCCTTTCTGGAGGAAACACCATATATTTT. Translated, it gives CASTGRRGLSGGNTIYF.

CDR3 DNA: TGTGCCAGCAGCTTGGACGGACAGACCAACACTGAAGCTTTCTTT. As protein: CASSLDGQTNTEAFF. This chain joins TRBV5-5 and TRBJ1-1, with a possible D match to TRBD1 (6 bases). The CDR3 length is 15 residues. V was cut by 0 bases and J by 2 bases, with 11 bases left in between. CDR1 is SGHKS, CDR2 YYEKEE, per germline (reference sequence).

The genes are TRBV10-3 and TRBJ1-2, with 9 bases lining up with TRBD1. The V gene's germline CDR1 is ENHRY and CDR2 SYGVKD. This CDR3 region has 12 residues. Trimming cost V 10 bases and J 4 bases; bases outside gene matches: 4. The DNA of the CDR3 is TGTGCCACCCGGGACAGGGTCTATGGCTACACCTTC. Translated: CATRDRVYGYTF.

This chain uses TRBV5-5 with TRBJ2-3, with D perhaps matching TRBD1 (5 bases). The CDR3 is 12 residues long. Germline CDR1 SGHKS, CDR2 YYEKEE (reference sequence). The V end was cut by 0 bases, the J end by 6 bases, with 5 bases between. CDR3 nucleotides: TGTGCCAGCAGCTTGGAGGGGGATACGCAGTATTTT. Translated: CASSLEGDTQYF.

The chain links TRBV6-5 to TRBJ1-2; TRBD1 is a possible D gene (5 bases). The CDR3 is 13 residues long. In germline, CDR1 is MNHEY, CDR2 SVGAGI. V was pared by 8 bases and J by 7 bases, with 17 bases between. The CDR3 DNA reads TGTGCCAGCGGGGTGACCGGGGGACTTGGCTACACCTTC. Translating it yields CASGVTGGLGYTF.

As to this clone: The sample holds other DNA sequences that translate to the same CDR3. This chain uses TRBV28 with TRBJ2-3; TRBD1 aligns across 7 bases. J was trimmed by 0 bases and V by 5 bases; bases with no gene match: 5. Germline-derived CDR1 and CDR2 are MDHEN and SYDVKM. The CDR3 has 15 amino acids. This CDR3 reads CASSPPDRSTDTQYF. CDR3 nucleotide sequence: TGTGCCAGCAGTCCCCCGGACAGGAGCACAGATACGCAGTATTTT. The variable domain in full, completed from reference TRBV28 and TRBJ2-3, reads DVKVTQSSRYLVKRTGEKVFLECVQDMDHENMFWYRQDPGLGLRLIYFSYDVKMKEKGDIPEGYSVSREKKERFSLILESASTNQTSMYLCASSPPDRSTDTQYFGPGTRLTVL.

The chain is built from TRBV4-1 and TRBJ1-1; D unclear. With 0 bases removed from V and 5 bases from J, the gap between germline ends came to 13 bases. The CDR3 is 15 amino acids. Per the germline V gene, CDR1 is MGHRA and CDR2 is YSYEKL. The CDR3 here is CASSQEGSPRTEAFF. The CDR3 coding sequence is TGCGCCAGCAGCCAAGAGGGTTCCCCGCGGACTGAAGCTTTCTTT.

This clone came up once. This chain joins TRBV3-1 (or the pseudogene TRBV3-2) and TRBJ1-1; possible D gene TRBD1, 5 bases. The CDR3 has 15 amino acids. Germline V gene lookup returns CDR1 LGHDT and CDR2 YNNKEL (reference sequence). V lost 1 base to trimming and J lost 6 bases, with 15 bases between them. CDR3 region: CASSQAAGMRAEAFF. DNA for the CDR3: TGTGCCAGCAGCCAAGCCGCAGGGATGAGAGCTGAAGCTTTCTTT.

The chain combines TRBV12-3 or TRBV12-4 with TRBJ1-5; TRBD1 might be the D (5 bases). The germline V and J ends were trimmed by 5 bases and 6 bases, with 11 bases remaining between them. This CDR3 is built from 13 residues. The DNA of the CDR3 is TGTGCCAGCAGTCGCGACGGGGGTCAGCCCCAGCATTTT. Translating it yields CASSRDGGQPQHF.

The rearrangement links TRBV13 to TRBJ1-1; TRBD1 aligns across 9 bases. V was pared by 5 bases and J by 3 bases, with 7 bases of the junction left unmatched. The CDR3 has 15 amino acids. Germline CDR1 and CDR2: PRHDT and FYEKMQ (reference sequence). The CDR3 loop is CASSVPTGGYTEAFF. CDR3 sequence (DNA): TGTGCCAGCAGCGTCCCGACAGGGGGGTACACTGAAGCTTTCTTT.

The V call is TRBV5-1, the J call TRBJ1-2; maybe TRBD1 (6 bases). V was cut by 0 bases and J by 8 bases, with 11 bases left in between. CDR3 length: 13 residues. Germline V gene lookup returns CDR1 SGHRS and CDR2 YFSETQ. CDR3 amino acids: CASSLAGEWGYTF. The CDR3 DNA reads TGCGCCAGCAGCTTGGCAGGGGAGTGGGGCTACACCTTC.

This chain links TRBV29-1 with TRBJ1-3; D remains ambiguous. The germline V and J ends were trimmed by 6 bases and 0 bases, with 9 bases remaining between them. CDR1 SQVTM and CDR2 ANQGSEA come from the germline V gene. This CDR3 region has 13 residues. DNA for the CDR3: TGCAGCGTAATAAATAACTCTGGAAACACCATATATTTT. Its translation: CSVINNSGNTIYF.

The rearrangement links TRBV5-8 to TRBJ2-2; D call uncertain. Trimming cost V 0 bases and J 3 bases, with 9 bases left between them. The CDR3 runs 15 residues. Germline loops: CDR1 SGHTS, CDR2 YDEGEE. The CDR3 DNA is TGTGCCAGCAGCTTGGATGTGGGCGACACCGGGGAGCTGTTTTTT. Its protein product is CASSLDVGDTGELFF.

This chain joins TRBV6-5 and TRBJ2-5, with TRBD2 matching 7 bases. The CDR3 covers 13 residues. J lost 4 bases, V lost 7 bases, and 6 bases had no gene match. Looked up from germline, CDR1 is MNHEY and CDR2 is SVGAGI. The CDR3 DNA follows: TGTGCCAGCAACCTAGCGGAGGGAGAGACCCAGTACTTC. Translating gives CASNLAEGETQYF.

This clone is judged medium-sized. This chain connects TRBV6-4 to TRBJ1-1, with D hard to call. V was clipped by 6 bases and J by 0 bases, with 17 bases between them. The CDR3 is 16 residues long. The germline V gene encodes CDR1 MRHNA and CDR2 SNTAGT. The CDR3 is CASSLIPGFMNTEAFF. The CDR3 DNA sequence: TGTGCCAGCAGCCTCATTCCGGGATTTATGAACACTGAAGCTTTCTTT.

This chain joins TRBV3-1 (or the pseudogene TRBV3-2) and TRBJ2-1, with a weak D call TRBD1 (6 bases). The CDR3 runs 17 residues. CDR1 is LGHDT and CDR2 is YNNKEL in the germline V gene (reference sequence). V lost 3 bases to trimming and J lost 0 bases, with 15 bases between them. In DNA, the CDR3 is TGTGCCAGCAGCCAGAGGAGACAGGTAGACTCCTACAATGAGCAGTTCTTC. This encodes CASSQRRQVDSYNEQFF.

The genes are TRBV5-1 and TRBJ1-2; TRBD1 aligns across 7 bases. Germline values: CDR1 SGHRS, CDR2 YFSETQ. The CDR3 is made up of 14 amino acids. V dropped 0 bases and J dropped 5; count of bases not matched to a gene: 4. CDR3 protein: CASSLVPGQYGYTF. Written as DNA, the CDR3 is TGCGCCAGCAGCTTGGTCCCGGGACAGTATGGCTACACCTTC.

The chain links TRBV2 to TRBJ2-4, with 11 bases aligning to TRBD2. From germline, CDR1 is SNHLY and CDR2 FYNNEI. This CDR3 is 15 amino acids long. V trimming: 6 bases; J trimming: 6 bases; junction bases outside the gene matches: 7. CDR3 residues: CASSPGTSGLNIQYF. CDR3 nucleotides: TGTGCCAGCAGCCCCGGGACTAGCGGATTAAACATTCAGTACTTC.

The chain couples TRBV7-9 to TRBJ2-5; tentative D call: TRBD1 (5 bases). The CDR3 is made up of 16 amino acids. Germline-derived CDR1 and CDR2 are SEHNR and FQNEAQ (reference sequence). Trimming left V 4 bases short and J 2 bases short, with 17 bases between. CDR3 DNA: TGTGCCAGCAGCTCGCGACAGCACTCGAGGCAAGAGACCCAGTACTTC. Translated: CASSSRQHSRQETQYF.

V gene TRBV4-3 combines with J gene TRBJ2-2; 14 nucleotides agree with TRBD2. The CDR3 contains 16 residues. Germline V lookup: CDR1 LGHNA, CDR2 YSLEER. The V and J ends lost 3 bases and 6 bases, in that order; junction bases with no gene match: 3. The chain's CDR3 is CASSHGLAGGSGELFF. The CDR3 region has the DNA TGCGCCAGCAGCCATGGACTAGCGGGGGGCTCCGGGGAGCTGTTTTTT.

The CDR3 region is CASSNRVNTQYF. CDR3 coding DNA: TGTGCCAGCAGTAACAGGGTAAATACGCAGTATTTT. The chain uses TRBV2 and TRBJ2-3, with TRBD1 as a possible D gene (6 bases). This CDR3 is built from 12 residues. Germline-derived CDR1 and CDR2 are SNHLY and FYNNEI. V was cut by 5 bases and J by 7 bases, with 10 bases left in between.

The rearrangement joins TRBV5-6 to TRBJ1-2, with D unresolved. Germline assignment: CDR1 SGHDT and CDR2 YYEEEE. Deletions cut 4 bases from V and 4 bases from J, with 20 bases between. CDR3 length: 16 amino acids. The CDR3 nucleotides are TGTGCCAGCAGCCCCTATCTTGCCATCCATATCTATGGCTACACCTTC. Protein sequence: CASSPYLAIHIYGYTF. The full variable domain, completed using reference TRBV5-6 and TRBJ1-2, is DAGVTQSPTHLIKTRGQQVTLRCSPKSGHDTVSWYQQALGQGPQFIFQYYEEEERQRGNFPDRFSGHQFPNYSSELNVNALLLGDSALYLCASSPYLAIHIYGYTFGSGTRLTVV.

Concerning this clone itself: Other DNA sequences from this sample encode an identical CDR3 as well. The chain is built from TRBV28 and TRBJ1-1; 7 bases match TRBD1. V shed 4 bases and J 1 base; nucleotides not matched to a gene: 6. The CDR3 has 15 residues. CDR1 is MDHEN and CDR2 is SYDVKM in the germline V gene. In nucleotides, the CDR3 is TGTGCCAGCAGTTCCGGGACAGTGGGGAACACTGAAGCTTTCTTT. This translates into CASSSGTVGNTEAFF.

This clone was picked up a small number of times. The chain uses TRBV7-2 and TRBJ2-1; TRBD1 matches 8 bases. Germline CDR1 SGHTA, CDR2 FQGNSA. The length of the CDR3 is 16 residues. V was pared by 0 bases and J by 8 bases, with 9 bases of the junction left unmatched. The CDR3, as DNA: TGTGCCAGCAGCTTAGCGCTAGGACAGGGAATGTATGAGCAGTTCTTC. Translation: CASSLALGQGMYEQFF.

The rearrangement links TRBV5-1 to TRBJ1-2; unclear D gene. CDR3 length equals 15 residues. Germline CDR1 reads SGHRS; CDR2 reads YFSETQ. The V end lost 0 bases, the J end lost 3 bases, and 12 bases lay between the germline ends. The CDR3 spells CASSLAWAGDYGYTF. CDR3 nucleotides: TGCGCCAGCAGCTTGGCATGGGCAGGCGACTATGGCTACACCTTC. The full variable domain, completed using reference TRBV5-1 and TRBJ1-2, is KAGVTQTPRYLIKTRGQQVTLSCSPISGHRSVSWYQQTPGQGLQFLFEYFSETQRNKGNFPGRFSGRQFSNSRSEMNVSTLELGDSALYLCASSLAWAGDYGYTFGSGTRLTVV.